What follows is one TCR beta chain and its context. Which antigen it targets is not known. Since the CDR3 does not end with the conserved phenylalanine or tryptophan, this likely comes from a read error. For CDR1 and CDR2, the germline V gene lists SGHVS and FQNEAQ. Inclusive of both ends, the CDR3 amounts to 13 amino acids. Just CDR3 DNA is preserved here, 39 bases in frame from base 1. The junction shows trimming of 2 bases on V and 5 bases on J, plus 9 bases between the germline ends. In the study, sorted CD4+ and CD8+ blood T cells from patients with severe aplastic anemia and from healthy subjects underwent deep sequencing of TCR repertoires. Ficoll-Paque density gradient centrifugation was used to isolate peripheral blood mononuclear cells. Before DNA was extracted, CD4+ and CD8+ T cells were sorted using either FACS or magnetic beads. The entry originates in a study of CD8+CD57+ T cells in acquired aplastic anemia listed by TCRdb under 2018. Describing the broader study: On average, sorted CD4+ and CD8+ cells yielded 3.2 ug of extracted DNA, with a range of about 0.18 to 30 ug. For healthy donor samples, the average read count was around 9.8 million for CD4+ cells and 11 million to 14 million for CD8+ cells. What the work shows at the level of the full study, not this receptor alone: Fewer than 35 CD8+ CDR3 sequences were found to be shared between patients and controls, but these sequences appeared to be highly expressed in patients and within the immunodominant clones of the patients. CD8+ Simpson's diversity did not differ significantly between patients and healthy controls (P=0.060).

TCR beta VDJ combination and CDR3 sequence profiling used genomic DNA as the template. An Illumina HiSeq 2000 was the platform used for TCR repertoire sequencing. Per the original workflow: Repertoire assessment relied on Simpson's diversity index, CDR3 size and DJ length profiles, and TRBV/TRBJ rearrangement plots. The most abundant DNA sequence in the deep sequencing data was defined as the immunodominant clone. CDR3 amino acid sequences were screened for sharing across subjects and compared with published repertoires and the VDJdb database. TCRdb's own reprocessing of the public reads used fastp at Q25 and MiXCR and kept productive beta chains. CDR3 protein duplicates are merged, each entry listing the most common genes and DNA. The V and J calls follow TCRdb's processing rather than the paper's. The sample table contains about 400,000 distinct CDR3 sequences; only one count was recorded for roughly 64% of them. Clones ranked in the top ten supply around 4% of the sample.

Sequencing was carried out using sorted CD4+, CD8+, or CD8+CD57+ T cells (not recorded which) from PBMCs. This TCR came from a human donor in good health, serving as a control. This chain is built from TRBV7-8 and TRBJ1-1, with the D gene too uncertain to name. Read as DNA, the sequence is TGTGCCAGCAGCTTATATTCAGCGACTGAAGCTTTCTTA. This yields the protein CASSLYSATEAFL.